Listed below are T cell receptor beta chains from one sample, sequenced in a study of blood T cell repertoires in COVID-19. The protocol was immunoSEQ multiplex PCR, while the TCRdb copy is restricted to in-frame clones and leaves out a portion. The data show about 150,000 clones, 87% seen once. Sequencing input: peripheral blood. The receptors originated from a man between 45 and 60 years old who had recovered from COVID-19. Each CDR3 is given without its conserved first and last residue.

>TRBJ2-1|TRBV2
ASSERAGGNEQF
>TRBJ2-7|TRBV5-1
ASSTGTSAWYEQY
>TRBJ2-7|TRBV12-3/TRBV12-4
ASRAGVPYEQY
>TRBJ2-5|TRBV12-3/TRBV12-4
ASSFGGEETQY
>TRBJ1-5|TRBV19
ASRQGYSNQPQH
>TRBJ1-1|TRBV5-1
ASSPDKNTEAF
>TRBJ2-7|TRBV29-1
SVNTGDLAYEQY
>TRBJ2-5|TRBV10-3
AISDPLSASTSRETQY
>TRBJ2-6|TRBV3-1/TRBV3-2
ASSPGVGAGANVLT
>TRBJ2-1|TRBV5-1
ASSLEAGGLRNEQF
>TRBJ1-3|TRBV29-1
SARRGRAGNTIY
>TRBJ1-1|TRBV5-1
ASSLDRVSTEAF
>TRBJ2-2|TRBV5-1
ASSLAGGANTGELF
>TRBJ1-2|TRBV2
ASRLTGVNYGYT
>TRBJ1-3|TRBV2
ASSEAGGTGFLRSGNTIY
>TRBJ1-2|TRBV27
ASSKQGLNYGYT
>TRBJ1-2|TRBV29-1
SVASGYGGYT
>TRBJ2-5|TRBV7-2
ASSLGVQETQY
>TRBJ2-3|TRBV9
ASSVATSGGVLTDTQY
>TRBJ1-1|TRBV19
ASSRGTVNTEAF
>TRBJ2-7|TRBV7-9
ASSTPGHFYEQY
>TRBJ2-7|TRBV7-2
ASRMSGTPYEQY
>TRBJ2-7|TRBV25-1
ASSFGAGYEQY
>TRBJ2-7|TRBV28
ASSQTGQGAYEQY
>TRBJ2-7|TRBV23-1
ASSQTRRTRSYEQY
>TRBJ2-6|TRBV5-1
ASSLESGSGANVLT
>TRBJ1-3|TRBV6-1
ASSELIEGASSGNTIY
>TRBJ1-5|TRBV27
ASSFMNQPQH
>TRBJ1-6|TRBV4-3
ASSQDPGTGGSPLH
>TRBJ2-1|TRBV3-1/TRBV3-2
ASSFRTDNEQF
>TRBJ2-7|TRBV7-3
ASPFGTGSEWVSYEQY
>TRBJ2-7|TRBV5-3
ARSVHRGPPLEQY
>TRBJ2-3|TRBV27
ASSSPITDTQY
>TRBJ2-3|TRBV2
ASSEGSSTDTQY
>TRBJ2-5|TRBV4-3
ASSQAGVGSETQY
>TRBJ2-3|TRBV12-3/TRBV12-4
ASRSSGGTQY
>TRBJ2-3|TRBV29-1
SGDTDTQY
>TRBJ1-4|TRBV5-4
ASSLSGTVEKLF
>TRBJ2-3|TRBV9
ASSVSGVSTDTQY
>TRBJ2-2|TRBV11-2
ASSFEAGGAGELF
>TRBJ2-7|TRBV27
ASSLAGQQTYEQY
>TRBJ2-1|TRBV9
ASSVGSRGDYNEQF
>TRBJ2-1|TRBV10-3
AIKLMAGGGNEQF
>TRBJ2-1|TRBV10-3
AISDGLAGDSSYNEQF
>TRBJ2-3|TRBV3-1/TRBV3-2
ASSQPLGADTQY
>TRBJ1-2|TRBV4-1
ASSQEGTGGLGYT
>TRBJ2-3|TRBV7-2
ASSLAGGPRVTQY
>TRBJ2-7|TRBV27
ASSRIPGQGSEQY
>TRBJ1-2|TRBV27
ASSLQGNGYT
>TRBJ2-1|TRBV2
ASRKTSGGSSYNEQF
>TRBJ1-5|TRBV6-5
ASSYSRGGQPQH
>TRBJ2-7|TRBV24-1
ATSDVPTGAPSSYEQY
>TRBJ1-5|TRBV30
AWSGGGSYSNQPQH